The 8 T cell receptor beta chains below come from one sample, sequenced in a study of blood T cell repertoires in COVID-19. Assay: immunoSEQ multiplex PCR; the TCRdb copy retains only in-frame clones and omits some. The sample shows about 170,000 clones, approximately 80% of them seen only once. The sequenced sample consisted of PBMCs or T cells enriched from blood (not recorded which). The receptor set was obtained from a man in his fifties who had recovered from COVID-19.

This clone appeared a few times. This rearrangement joins TRBV5-4 to TRBJ2-2, with 11 bases identical to TRBD2. The V segment lost 0 bases and the J segment 8 bases; nucleotides outside the gene matches: 3. There are 15 residues in the CDR3. CDR1 is SGHNT and CDR2 is YYREEE in the germline V gene (reference sequence). DNA for the CDR3: TGTGCCAGCAGCTTGGAGACTAGCGGGACGGGGGAGCTGTTTTTT. Its protein is CASSLETSGTGELFF. The variable domain in full, completed from reference TRBV5-4 and TRBJ2-2, reads ETGVTQSPTHLIKTRGQQVTLRCSSQSGHNTVSWYQQALGQGPQFIFQYYREEENGRGNFPPRFSGLQFPNYSSELNVNALELDDSALYLCASSLETSGTGELFFGEGSRLTVL.

This clone was picked up one time. The chain recombines TRBV29-1 with TRBJ1-2, with D hard to call. CDR1 is SQVTM and CDR2 is ANQGSEA in the germline V gene. CDR3 length: 13 amino acids. Trimming removed 5 bases from V and 6 bases from J, with 16 bases in between. The CDR3 DNA is TGCAGCGTTCTTAGGGAGTTAACGGATGGCTACACCTTC. This translates into CSVLRELTDGYTF.

The rearrangement joins TRBV30 to TRBJ1-1; D gene unclear. Between the trimmed V and J ends, which lost 8 bases and 9 bases, there was a span of 13 bases. The CDR3 has 10 amino acids. Germline V gene data show CDR1 as GTSNPN and CDR2 as SVGIG (reference sequence). CDR3 bases: TGTGCCGCACGACATGAGAAAGCTTTCTTT. As protein: CAARHEKAFF. The whole variable domain, filled in from reference TRBV30 and TRBJ1-1, reads SQTIHQWPATLVQPVGSPLSLECTVEGTSNPNLYWYRQAAGRGLQLLFYSVGIGQISSEVPQNLSASRPQDRQFILSSKKLLLSDSGFYLCAARHEKAFFGQGTRLTVV.

The chain carries TRBV3-1 (or the pseudogene TRBV3-2) and TRBJ1-1; weak D call: TRBD1 (5 bases). Trimming left V 5 bases short and J 1 base short, with 8 bases between. CDR1 LGHDT and CDR2 YNNKEL come from the germline V gene (reference sequence). The CDR3 sequence is 13 residues long. The DNA of the CDR3 is TGTGCCAGCAGCGCCAGGGCGAACACTGAAGCTTTCTTT. The encoded protein is CASSARANTEAFF.

This chain uses TRBV2 with TRBJ1-1; D perhaps matches TRBD1 (5 bases). The CDR3 runs 15 residues. Germline CDR1 SNHLY, CDR2 FYNNEI. Between the trimmed V and J ends, which lost 6 bases and 6 bases, there was a span of 20 bases. The CDR3 nucleotides are TGTGCCAGCAGAGGGAGGGAGGGACTTACGGCTGAAGCTTTCTTT. Encoded protein: CASRGREGLTAEAFF.

This chain links TRBV12-3 or TRBV12-4 with TRBJ1-2; 7 bases are shared with TRBD1. J gave up 6 bases and V 6 bases, and 4 bases lay outside the gene matches. CDR3 length equals 12 residues. The DNA of the CDR3 is TGTGCCAGCAGCTCCGACAGGGATGGCTACACCTTC. As protein: CASSSDRDGYTF.

The V and J genes are TRBV7-9 and TRBJ1-1; perhaps TRBD1 as D (5 bases). This CDR3 region has 13 residues. Germline lookup yields CDR1 SEHNR and CDR2 FQNEAQ (reference sequence). Trimming took off 5 bases at V and 0 bases at J, with 7 bases between the two ends. The CDR3 bases are TGTGCCAGCAGCGTACAGGTGAACACTGAAGCTTTCTTT. It yields the protein CASSVQVNTEAFF. Full variable domain (outside the CDR3, taken from reference TRBV7-9 and TRBJ1-1): DTGVSQNPRHKITKRGQNVTFRCDPISEHNRLYWYRQTLGQGPEFLTYFQNEAQLEKSRLLSDRFSAERPKGSFSTLEIQRTEQGDSAMYLCASSVQVNTEAFFGQGTRLTVV.

The chain recombines TRBV6-5 with TRBJ1-3; D is unresolved. V was pared by 10 bases and J by 4 bases, with 17 bases between. Germline assignment: CDR1 MNHEY and CDR2 SVGAGI. The CDR3 covers 14 residues. The CDR3 spells CATLGATAGNTIYF. DNA of the CDR3: TGTGCCACACTAGGCGCGACCGCAGGAAACACCATATATTTT.